The next 18 T cell receptor beta chains were all read from a single sample in a study of cytomegalovirus exposure and HLA in healthy donors. Amplification used 60 Vbeta primers and 13 Jbeta primers. TCRdb's table, derived via immunoSEQ multiplex PCR, lists solely in-frame clones and lacks some. The sample has roughly 120,000 clones; more than 65% are singletons. Material for sequencing was PBMCs. The receptors originated from a human donor in good health.

The chain employs TRBV13 and TRBJ2-7, with TRBD1 as a possible D gene (6 bases). This CDR3 spans 16 amino acids. The germline gives CDR1 PRHDT, CDR2 FYEKMQ (reference sequence). The V and J ends lost 0 bases and 1 base respectively, with 13 bases between them. CDR3 amino acids: CASSLGQGGRSYEQYF. The CDR3 nucleotides are TGTGCCAGCAGCTTAGGCCAAGGGGGAAGATCCTACGAGCAGTACTTC.

The chain couples TRBV5-8 to TRBJ2-4; 12 nucleotides line up with TRBD2. With 4 bases clipped from V and 0 bases from J, the junction kept 14 bases outside the gene matches. Germline loops: CDR1 SGHTS, CDR2 YDEGEE. The CDR3 is 20 residues long. DNA of the CDR3: TGTGCCAGCAGCCGCCGCCCCGGGACTAGCGGGTCGCTAGCCAAAAACATTCAGTACTTC. This codes for CASSRRPGTSGSLAKNIQYF.

The V and J genes are TRBV11-3 and TRBJ2-5; 7 bases are a match to TRBD2. The CDR3 length is 16 residues. The V gene end was trimmed by 1 base and the J gene end by 1 base; junction bases not matched to a gene: 6. CDR1 and CDR2 from the germline V gene are SGHNT and YENEEA. CDR3 in DNA: TGTGCCAGCAGCTTAGCCGGATCTAGCGGCCAAGAGACCCAGTACTTC. Amino acid sequence: CASSLAGSSGQETQYF.

In DNA form, the CDR3 reads TGTGCCAGCAGTGAAGCGGAGAAAGGAAGACAGCCCCAGCATTTT. It translates to CASSEAEKGRQPQHF. The chain carries TRBV2 and TRBJ1-5; D gene unclear. The CDR3 covers 15 residues. Trimming took 0 bases from V and 7 from J, leaving 13 bases between them. CDR1 is SNHLY and CDR2 is FYNNEI in the germline V gene.

The sample holds a few counts of this clone. The J gene is TRBJ2-5, the V gene TRBV20-1; 8 nucleotides line up with TRBD2. Germline CDR1 DFQATT, CDR2 SNEGSKA (reference sequence). This CDR3 has 11 amino acids. CDR3 sequence: CGLAGGETQYF. The CDR3 bases are TGCGGCCTGGCGGGAGGAGAGACCCAGTACTTC.

This clone was observed once. V usage is TRBV27 and J usage is TRBJ2-5, with 10 bases lining up with TRBD2. J lost 0 bases, V lost 6 bases, and 4 bases had no gene match. Germline V gives CDR1 MNHEY, CDR2 SMNVEV (reference sequence). The CDR3 spans 15 residues. CDR3 in amino acids: CASSLAGVNQETQYF. The CDR3 DNA reads TGTGCCAGCAGCCTAGCGGGAGTGAACCAAGAGACCCAGTACTTC.

The V gene is TRBV27, the J gene TRBJ2-7; a weak D match, TRBD2 (5 bases). Germline values: CDR1 MNHEY, CDR2 SMNVEV (reference sequence). This CDR3 region has 15 residues. The V gene lost 2 bases and the J gene lost 4 bases, with 15 bases spanning the gap. The CDR3 nucleotides are TGTGCCAGCAGTTTAACTTACCGGGAACAGTACGAGCAGTACTTC. Protein sequence: CASSLTYREQYEQYF.

This rearrangement joins TRBV11-1 to TRBJ2-7, with 10 nucleotides matching TRBD2. The CDR3 is made up of 15 amino acids. The germline V gene encodes CDR1 SGHAT and CDR2 FQDESV (reference sequence). J was trimmed by 6 bases and V by 1 base; bases with no gene match: 6. CDR3 region: CASSLVASGRPEQYF. The CDR3 DNA follows: TGTGCCAGCAGCTTAGTGGCTAGCGGGAGACCCGAGCAGTACTTC. The full variable domain, rest sourced from reference TRBV11-1 and TRBJ2-7, is EAEVAQSPRYKITEKSQAVAFWCDPISGHATLYWYRQILGQGPELLVQFQDESVVDDSQLPKDRFSAERLKGVDSTLKIQPAELGDSAMYLCASSLVASGRPEQYFGPGTRLTVT.

In its sample, this clone was seen a few times. The chain carries TRBV2 and TRBJ1-2; TRBD1 matches 7 bases. This CDR3 region has 17 residues. Trimming cost V 6 bases and J 0 bases; bases outside gene matches: 13. Germline CDR1 reads SNHLY; CDR2 reads FYNNEI. This CDR3 is CASSLRQGGGANYGYTF. The CDR3 bases are TGTGCCAGCAGCTTGAGACAGGGCGGTGGTGCTAACTATGGCTACACCTTC.

J is TRBJ1-4 and V is TRBV19; unclear D gene. Trimming took 6 bases from V and 3 from J, leaving 17 bases between them. Germline V gene lookup returns CDR1 LNHDA and CDR2 SQIVND (reference sequence). The CDR3 length is 16 residues. The CDR3 sequence is CASRTPAGTANEKLFF. CDR3 DNA sequence: TGTGCCAGTAGAACCCCCGCGGGTACGGCTAATGAAAAACTGTTTTTT.

The chain recombines TRBV6-6 with TRBJ1-5; the D gene is possibly TRBD1 (5 bases). The V gene's germline CDR1 is MNHNY and CDR2 SVGAGI (reference sequence). V gave up 5 bases and J gave up 3 bases, with 11 bases separating them. This CDR3 region has 14 residues. The chain's CDR3 is CASSMDTNNQPQHF. CDR3 sequence (DNA): TGTGCCAGCAGTATGGACACAAACAATCAGCCCCAGCATTTT.

This clone was seen only a few times. The chain carries TRBV6-4 and TRBJ2-1; TRBD1 might be the D (5 bases). Germline assignment: CDR1 MRHNA and CDR2 SNTAGT. V dropped 0 bases and J dropped 1 base, with 7 bases sitting between them. The CDR3 length is 15 residues. This CDR3 is CASSDSAGSYNEQFF. The DNA for the CDR3 is TGTGCCAGCAGTGACTCGGCAGGGTCCTACAATGAGCAGTTCTTC.

The chain is built from TRBV7-2 and TRBJ1-2, with D maybe TRBD1 (6 bases). Per the germline V gene, CDR1 is SGHTA and CDR2 is FQGNSA. The CDR3 loop spans 15 amino acids. V lost 1 base and J lost 0, with 9 bases in between. The CDR3, as DNA: TGTGCCAGCAGCTTAGTGACAGGATCTAACTATGGCTACACCTTC. Protein: CASSLVTGSNYGYTF.

The CDR3 loop is CATSRGNPGGEKLFF. CDR3 bases: TGTGCCACCAGCAGAGGAAACCCGGGTGGAGAAAAACTGTTTTTT. V and J are TRBV15 and TRBJ1-4; no clear D. Between the trimmed V and J ends, which lost 1 base and 8 bases, there was a span of 14 bases. Per germline, CDR1 LNHNV and CDR2 YYDKDF (reference sequence). This CDR3 spans 15 amino acids.

This rearrangement joins TRBV6-5 to TRBJ2-7; maybe TRBD2 (5 bases). The CDR3 sequence is 15 residues long. Trimming removed 5 bases at V and 5 bases at J, with 19 bases between. Looked up from germline, CDR1 is MNHEY and CDR2 is SVGAGI. The CDR3 sequence is CASSKPGSATDEQYF. CDR3 coding DNA: TGTGCCAGCAGTAAGCCGGGGTCGGCGACCGACGAGCAGTACTTC.

The V and J genes are TRBV11-3 and TRBJ2-5, with D possibly matching TRBD1 (6 bases). Germline V CDR1 and CDR2: SGHNT, YENEEA. Trimming took off 5 bases at V and 1 base at J, with 14 bases between the two ends. The CDR3 has 15 residues. The CDR3, as DNA: TGTGCCAGCAGCCTGCAGACAGGCCCCCAAGAGACCCAGTACTTC. Translating it yields CASSLQTGPQETQYF.

This chain uses TRBV30 with TRBJ2-7, with a possible D match to TRBD2 (5 bases). This CDR3 spans 12 amino acids. The V gene's germline CDR1 is GTSNPN and CDR2 SVGIG (reference sequence). V dropped 5 bases and J dropped 7 bases, with 15 bases sitting between them. CDR3 nucleotide sequence: TGTGCCTGGGAAGTGGACTCGGCGGAGCAGTACTTC. Translated, it gives CAWEVDSAEQYF.

CDR3 region: CASSQQGTDTQYF. The DNA for the CDR3 is TGTGCCAGCAGCCAACAGGGCACAGATACGCAGTATTTT. The chain links TRBV5-6 to TRBJ2-3, with D tentatively TRBD1 (5 bases). CDR3 length equals 13 residues. Trimming cost V 4 bases and J 1 base, with 7 bases left between them. The V gene's germline CDR1 is SGHDT and CDR2 YYEEEE.